This T cell receptor (beta chain) originates from a study of blood T cell repertoires in COVID-19. In the study overall: Specimens from acute and convalescent COVID-19 originated in the United States, Italy and Spain. PBMCs, B-cell-depleted T cells, or T cells provided the cDNA or gDNA that made up the material.

In the study's own analysis: Cell counts per sample came from amplifying reference gene primers. The repertoire was sequenced with immunoSEQ multiplex PCR; TCRdb's copy has only in-frame clones and lacks some. The DNA was the basis for D and trimming; V, J and clone size are from that table. This table has some 150,000 clones, approximately 82% appearing once. The germline V gene encodes CDR1 LGHNA and CDR2 YSLEER. V was clipped by 0 bases and J by 5 bases, with 13 bases between them. The CDR3 length is 15 residues. This sequence was found in a woman aged 45-59 years in a cohort sampled during active or convalescent COVID-19. The sequenced sample was peripheral blood. The J gene is TRBJ1-1, the V gene TRBV4-3; maybe TRBD1 (5 bases). The CDR3 is CASSQDEGEGTEAFF. The CDR3 DNA is TGCGCCAGCAGCCAAGATGAAGGGGAGGGGACTGAAGCTTTCTTT.